Shown below are 22 T cell receptor beta chains from a single sample sequenced in a study of blood T cell repertoires in COVID-19. Generated by immunoSEQ multiplex PCR, the TCRdb table keeps only in-frame clones and is missing some. The sample consists of around 110,000 clones, approximately 80% of them appearing once. Input material: peripheral blood. The receptors derive from a woman aged 70 to 79 with acute or convalescent COVID-19.

This clone has just one count. The chain links TRBV7-8 to TRBJ1-1; a possible D gene is TRBD1 (5 bases). Germline-derived CDR1 and CDR2 are SGHVS and FQNEAQ. This CDR3 has 14 amino acids. Trimming took 3 bases from V and 6 from J, leaving 14 bases between them. CDR3 nucleotides: TGTGCCAGCAGCTTTTCGTTAGGGGCCTCTGAAGCTTTCTTT. Protein product: CASSFSLGASEAFF.

The CDR3 loop is CASSGPGVSSTDTQYF. The DNA of the CDR3 is TGTGCCAGCAGTGGTCCCGGAGTATCTAGCACAGATACGCAGTATTTT. This rearrangement joins TRBV9 to TRBJ2-3; D remains ambiguous. Germline-derived CDR1 and CDR2 are SGDLS and YYNGEE. CDR3 length: 16 amino acids. Trimming took 5 bases from V and 0 from J, leaving 16 bases between them. The whole variable domain, filled in from reference TRBV9 and TRBJ2-3, reads DSGVTQTPKHLITATGQRVTLRCSPRSGDLSVYWYQQSLDQGLQFLIQYYNGEERAKGNILERFSAQQFPDLHSELNLSSLELGDSALYFCASSGPGVSSTDTQYFGPGTRLTVL.

To note about this clone: Other DNA sequences in this sample translate to the same CDR3. The rearrangement uses TRBV5-1 and TRBJ1-6; TRBD1 aligns across 8 bases. CDR3 length: 19 amino acids. Trimming took 8 bases from V and 5 from J; bases not matched to a gene: 21. Germline V gene sequence: CDR1 SGHRS, CDR2 YFSETQ. This CDR3 is CASSPWGLPGQEHNSPLHF. The CDR3 coding sequence is TGCGCCAGTAGCCCCTGGGGGCTCCCGGGACAGGAACATAATTCACCCCTCCACTTT. The variable domain in full, completed from reference TRBV5-1 and TRBJ1-6, reads KAGVTQTPRYLIKTRGQQVTLSCSPISGHRSVSWYQQTPGQGLQFLFEYFSETQRNKGNFPGRFSGRQFSNSRSEMNVSTLELGDSALYLCASSPWGLPGQEHNSPLHFGNGTRLTVT.

The chain joins TRBV11-3 to TRBJ2-3, with D perhaps matching TRBD2 (6 bases). Germline CDR1 is SGHNT and CDR2 is YENEEA. The CDR3 totals 14 residues. V was pared by 3 bases and J by 5 bases, with 12 bases between. The chain's CDR3 is CASSLMGGKDTQYF. Here the CDR3 DNA reads TGTGCCAGCAGCTTGATGGGGGGAAAAGATACGCAGTATTTT.

The chain uses TRBV10-3 and TRBJ1-4; D is uncertain. V was shortened by 0 bases and J by 4 bases, with 9 bases between the two germline ends. The CDR3 spans 15 residues. Germline values: CDR1 ENHRY, CDR2 SYGVKD. The chain's CDR3 is CAISESEQFNEKLFF. CDR3 nucleotides: TGTGCCATCAGTGAGTCCGAACAGTTTAATGAAAAACTGTTTTTT.

This sequence joins TRBV11-2 and TRBJ1-1; 9 bases line up with TRBD1. The V gene end was trimmed by 5 bases and the J gene end by 0 bases; junction bases not matched to a gene: 10. Per the germline V gene, CDR1 is SGHAT and CDR2 is FQNNGV. The CDR3 totals 17 residues. CDR3 amino acids: CASSVLQGANMNTEAFF. The CDR3 nucleotides read TGTGCCAGCAGCGTACTACAGGGGGCGAACATGAACACTGAAGCTTTCTTT.

This chain uses TRBV11-3 with TRBJ1-1; D is possibly TRBD1 (6 bases). Germline V gene sequence: CDR1 SGHNT, CDR2 YENEEA. The CDR3 is 14 amino acids. With 1 base removed from V and 4 bases from J, the gap between germline ends came to 10 bases. The CDR3 here is CASSLGSRGTEAFF. The CDR3 DNA sequence: TGTGCCAGCAGCTTAGGGTCCAGGGGCACTGAAGCTTTCTTT. Full variable domain (outside the CDR3, taken from reference TRBV11-3 and TRBJ1-1): EAGVVQSPRYKIIEKKQPVAFWCNPISGHNTLYWYLQNLGQGPELLIRYENEEAVDDSQLPKDRFSAERLKGVDSTLKIQPAELGDSAVYLCASSLGSRGTEAFFGQGTRLTVV.

This clone came up once. The chain combines TRBV6-6 with TRBJ1-3; D unclear. CDR3 length equals 15 residues. Trimming took 6 bases from V and 0 from J, leaving 12 bases between them. Germline V gene sequence: CDR1 MNHNY, CDR2 SVGAGI (reference sequence). This chain's CDR3 is CASRSRQNSGNTIYF. The DNA of the CDR3 is TGTGCCAGCAGGTCGCGGCAGAACTCTGGAAACACCATATATTTT.

The V and J genes are TRBV7-2 and TRBJ1-1; a weak D match, TRBD1 (6 bases). Germline-derived CDR1 and CDR2 are SGHTA and FQGNSA. The CDR3 covers 14 residues. Deletions cut 5 bases from V and 1 base from J, with 11 bases between. The CDR3 loop reads CASSLQGWNTEAFF. CDR3 coding DNA: TGTGCCAGCAGCCTACAGGGATGGAACACTGAAGCTTTCTTT. Combining the CDR3 with reference TRBV7-2 and TRBJ1-1 gives the whole variable domain GAGVSQSPSNKVTEKGKDVELRCDPISGHTALYWYRQSLGQGLEFLIYFQGNSAPDKSGLPSDRFSAERTGGSVSTLTIQRTQQEDSAVYLCASSLQGWNTEAFFGQGTRLTVV.

The rearrangement joins TRBV9 to TRBJ1-2; 9 bases line up with TRBD1. The V gene end was trimmed by 2 bases and the J gene end by 2 bases; junction bases not matched to a gene: 13. The CDR3 has 18 amino acids. The germline gives CDR1 SGDLS, CDR2 YYNGEE. CDR3 residues: CASSVAGTGTWSNYGYTF. In nucleotides, the CDR3 is TGTGCCAGCAGCGTTGCCGGGACAGGGACGTGGTCGAACTATGGCTACACCTTC.

V is TRBV10-3 and J is TRBJ2-3, with a tentative D call TRBD2 (6 bases). Trimming took 6 bases from V and 4 from J, leaving 17 bases between them. The CDR3 spans 15 residues. Per germline, CDR1 ENHRY and CDR2 SYGVKD. CDR3: CAIRADQREADTQYF. The CDR3 DNA sequence: TGTGCCATCAGAGCGGACCAGAGGGAGGCAGATACGCAGTATTTT.

V and J are TRBV6-5 and TRBJ1-3; D call uncertain. The germline V and J ends were trimmed by 5 bases and 2 bases, with 10 bases remaining between them. Germline CDR1 is MNHEY and CDR2 is SVGAGI. This CDR3 has 14 residues. CDR3 region: CASSTKLAGNTIYF. The CDR3 DNA reads as TGTGCCAGCAGTACTAAGCTTGCTGGAAACACCATATATTTT.

The V and J genes are TRBV7-2 and TRBJ2-1, with TRBD1 matching over 10 bases. V shed 3 bases, J shed 3 bases, and the junction held 8 bases outside the gene matches. The CDR3 is 17 amino acids. Germline V gene data show CDR1 as SGHTA and CDR2 as FQGNSA. Here the CDR3 DNA reads TGTGCCAGCAGCTTTAAGGGACAGGGGTCTATCTACAATGAGCAGTTCTTC. It yields the protein CASSFKGQGSIYNEQFF. The full variable domain, its missing parts supplied by reference TRBV7-2 and TRBJ2-1, is GAGVSQSPSNKVTEKGKDVELRCDPISGHTALYWYRQSLGQGLEFLIYFQGNSAPDKSGLPSDRFSAERTGGSVSTLTIQRTQQEDSAVYLCASSFKGQGSIYNEQFFGPGTRLTVL.

The rearrangement joins TRBV3-1 (or the pseudogene TRBV3-2) to TRBJ1-2, with 7 bases matching TRBD1. V shed 0 bases and J 4 bases; nucleotides not matched to a gene: 8. This CDR3 contains 16 residues. CDR1 and CDR2 from the germline V gene are LGHDT and YNNKEL (reference sequence). CDR3 amino acids: CASSQDTGRGSYGYTF. The CDR3 DNA is TGTGCCAGCAGCCAAGATACAGGCAGGGGGAGCTATGGCTACACCTTC.

V is TRBV5-4 and J is TRBJ2-6; a possible D gene is TRBD1 (6 bases). The CDR3 sequence is 15 residues long. CDR1 and CDR2 from the germline V gene are SGHNT and YYREEE (reference sequence). The germline V and J ends were trimmed by 0 bases and 2 bases, with 6 bases remaining between them. The CDR3 loop reads CASSLAGAGANVLTF. The CDR3 nucleotides are TGTGCCAGCAGCTTGGCAGGGGCTGGGGCCAACGTCCTGACTTTC.

The J gene is TRBJ2-1, the V gene TRBV18, with no clear D. The germline CDR1 and CDR2 sequences are KGHSH and LQKENI. V lost 5 bases to trimming and J lost 0 bases, with 5 bases between them. The CDR3 is 13 residues long. CDR3: CASSIHSYNEQFF. The CDR3 nucleotides are TGTGCCAGCTCAATCCACTCCTACAATGAGCAGTTCTTC.

The chain couples TRBV5-8 to TRBJ2-1; 12 nucleotides line up with TRBD2. V dropped 4 bases and J dropped 4; count of bases not matched to a gene: 6. The CDR3 extends over 16 amino acids. Germline V gene lookup returns CDR1 SGHTS and CDR2 YDEGEE. The DNA for the CDR3 is TGTGCCAGCAGCCGCACTAGCGGGGGGCTGTACAATGAGCAGTTCTTC. It specifies CASSRTSGGLYNEQFF.

This clone has just one count. The V call is TRBV7-2, the J call TRBJ2-2; weak D call: TRBD2 (5 bases). Looked up from germline, CDR1 is SGHTA and CDR2 is FQGNSA. V was shortened by 5 bases and J by 2 bases, with 9 bases between the two germline ends. The CDR3 has 14 residues. CDR3 amino acids: CASSPTRNTGELFF. The CDR3 bases are TGTGCCAGCAGCCCCACTAGAAACACCGGGGAGCTGTTTTTT.

The V gene is TRBV3-1 (or the pseudogene TRBV3-2), the J gene TRBJ2-5; 14 nucleotides match TRBD2. The V gene's germline CDR1 is LGHDT and CDR2 YNNKEL (reference sequence). CDR3 size: 17 residues. Trimming took 1 base from V and 5 from J; bases not matched to a gene: 6. CDR3 protein: CASSQAGLAGGRETQYF. The CDR3 bases are TGTGCCAGCAGCCAAGCTGGACTAGCGGGGGGTAGGGAGACCCAGTACTTC.

This clone was detected only once. The rearrangement uses TRBV11-2 and TRBJ1-1; tentatively, D is TRBD1 (5 bases). V was pared by 6 bases and J by 2 bases, with 16 bases between. This CDR3 is 15 amino acids long. The germline V gene encodes CDR1 SGHAT and CDR2 FQNNGV. CDR3 sequence reads: CASRSSLGGNTEAFF. DNA of the CDR3: TGTGCCAGCAGGTCGAGCCTCGGGGGTAACACTGAAGCTTTCTTT.

The chain links TRBV5-1 to TRBJ2-3, with 10 bases fitting TRBD2. Germline lookup yields CDR1 SGHRS and CDR2 YFSETQ. The CDR3 is 17 residues long. The trim removed 0 bases at V and 2 bases at J, leaving 6 bases unmatched. The CDR3 sequence is CASSLASGGRLTDTQYF. The CDR3 DNA is TGCGCCAGCAGCTTGGCTAGCGGGGGCCGACTCACAGATACGCAGTATTTT.

V is TRBV5-4 and J is TRBJ2-5; tentatively, D is TRBD1 (6 bases). Trimming shortened V by 5 bases and J by 2 bases, and 19 bases separated the two germline ends. Germline-derived CDR1 and CDR2 are SGHNT and YYREEE (reference sequence). The CDR3 extends over 16 amino acids. This CDR3 reads CASRLGHPDLQETQYF. The CDR3 DNA reads as TGTGCCAGCAGACTGGGACACCCGGACCTACAAGAGACCCAGTACTTC.